This record covers a single TCR beta chain. Its antigen is unknown. Previously, flow cytometry had revealed CD8+CD57+ cell expansion in the patients chosen for sequencing. These data are taken from a study of CD8+CD57+ T cells in acquired aplastic anemia. Whole-study context: Yields of DNA that came from sorted CD4+ and CD8+ cells averaged roughly 3.2 ug.

General study results and limits: Patients had twenty-nine CD8+ CDR3 sequences in common with controls (the shared set).

Genomic DNA, serving as template, underwent TCR beta VDJ and CDR3 profiling. TCRdb reanalysed the reads using MiXCR and keeps one entry per CDR3 protein. The profile shows roughly 250,000 distinct CDR3 sequences, around 45% of them singletons. Looked up from germline, CDR1 is MDHEN and CDR2 is SYDVKM. V dropped 1 base and J dropped 3; count of bases not matched to a gene: 10. The CDR3 runs to 17 residues. The J gene is TRBJ2-7, the V gene TRBV28, with 9 bases matching TRBD1. The sequenced sample consisted of sorted CD4+, CD8+, or CD8+CD57+ T cells (not recorded which) from PBMCs. The clonotype comes from a human donor with aplastic anemia. CDR3 coding DNA: TGTGCCAGCAGTTTATTACTCGCTGGGACAGGGCACTACGAGCAGTACTTC. As protein: CASSLLLAGTGHYEQYF.